Shown below are 6 T cell receptor beta chains from a single sample sequenced in a study of T-cell reconstitution after alpha-beta-depleted transplantation in children. As it was prepared, the TCRbeta library received unique molecular identifiers. TCRdb re-called the PCR reads through MiXCR, storing one row per CDR3 protein. The profile shows over 400,000 distinct CDR3 sequences, about 12% of them singletons. The sample consisted of PBMCs from the stem cell graft donor, taken from the stem cell graft. The receptor source for this set is a human donor who donated a stem cell graft to a child with combined immunodeficiency.

The rearrangement joins TRBV9 to TRBJ2-3, with TRBD1 matching over 9 bases. The length of the CDR3 is 16 residues. Germline loops: CDR1 SGDLS, CDR2 YYNGEE. The V gene end was trimmed by 2 bases and the J gene end by 4 bases; junction bases not matched to a gene: 8. In DNA, the CDR3 is TGTGCCAGCAGCGTCGAATTTGGGACAGGGCCAGATACGCAGTATTTT. Encoded protein: CASSVEFGTGPDTQYF.

V is TRBV6-2 or TRBV6-3 and J is TRBJ1-1; possibly TRBD1 for D (5 bases). Trimming removed 2 bases at V and 2 bases at J, with 9 bases between. Germline V CDR1 and CDR2: MNHEY, SVGEGT. This CDR3 has 14 residues. The chain's CDR3 is CASSYRGPNTEAFF. The DNA of the CDR3 is TGTGCCAGCAGTTACAGGGGTCCTAACACTGAAGCTTTCTTT.

The chain couples TRBV12-3 or TRBV12-4 to TRBJ1-5; D is undetermined. The CDR3 spans 13 residues. V gave up 3 bases and J gave up 6 bases, with 9 bases separating them. The CDR3 bases are TGTGCCAGCAGTTTTGGGGAGATTCAGCCCCAGCATTTT. Encoded protein: CASSFGEIQPQHF.

This chain connects TRBV7-2 to TRBJ2-5; no clear D. Germline V gives CDR1 SGHTA, CDR2 FQGNSA. The CDR3 covers 14 residues. Trimming removed 1 base from V and 4 bases from J, with 10 bases in between. The CDR3 DNA is TGTGCCAGCAGCTTAGGCACGTTTCGAGAGACCCAGTACTTC. It is translated as CASSLGTFRETQYF.

This clonotype was detected many times. This chain joins TRBV21-1 and TRBJ1-5. TRBV21-1 is given as a pseudogene. This CDR3 region has 14 residues. This CDR3 reads CASSKGVRNQPQHF. In nucleotides, the CDR3 is TGTGCCAGCAGCAAGGGAGTAAGGAATCAGCCCCAGCATTTT.

This clonotype was detected ten times or more. J is TRBJ2-1 and V is TRBV20-1, with D perhaps given as TRBD1 or TRBD2 (5 bases each). The germline CDR1 and CDR2 sequences are DFQATT and SNEGSKA (reference sequence). Deletions cut 0 bases from V and 15 bases from J, with 12 bases between. This CDR3 region has 11 residues. The CDR3 protein is CSARDEGPAFF. The CDR3 nucleotides read TGCAGTGCTAGAGATGAGGGGCCAGCGTTCTTC.